This TCR beta chain comes out of a study of T cell responses to AZD1222 COVID-19 vaccine. The CDR3 is 15 residues long. CDR1 and CDR2 from the germline V gene are SGHDT and YYEEEE. V lost 4 bases and J lost 4; bases outside the gene matches: 5. TCRdb's copy holds only in-frame clones and misses some; the assay was immunoSEQ multiplex PCR. The data hold some 140,000 clones, with roughly 85% observed a single time. As concerns this clone: The antigen is unknown.

The study's findings and limits: An increase in Spike-specific TCR breadth and depth was observed after two AZD1222 doses. Donors skewed white British and female; clonal diversity was possibly underestimated.

V gene TRBV5-6 combines with J gene TRBJ1-5; 10 bases agree with TRBD1. Here the sequenced sample was peripheral blood, taken 28 days after the second dose of the MenACWY control vaccine. This sequence was found in an adult who received the MenACWY meningococcal vaccine as a control. The CDR3 spells CASSAKGQGNQPQHF. Written as DNA, the CDR3 is TGTGCCAGCAGCGCCAAGGGACAGGGGAATCAGCCCCAGCATTTT.